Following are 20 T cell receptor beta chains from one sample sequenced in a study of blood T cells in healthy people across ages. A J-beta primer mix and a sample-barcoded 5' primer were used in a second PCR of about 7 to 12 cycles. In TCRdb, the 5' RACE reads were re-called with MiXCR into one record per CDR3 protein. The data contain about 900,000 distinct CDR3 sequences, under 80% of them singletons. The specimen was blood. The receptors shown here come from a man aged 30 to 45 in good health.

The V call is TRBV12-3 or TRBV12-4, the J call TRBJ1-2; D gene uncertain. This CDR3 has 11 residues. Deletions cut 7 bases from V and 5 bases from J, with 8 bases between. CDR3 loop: CASTGGYGYTF. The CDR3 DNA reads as TGTGCCAGCACCGGAGGATATGGCTACACCTTC.

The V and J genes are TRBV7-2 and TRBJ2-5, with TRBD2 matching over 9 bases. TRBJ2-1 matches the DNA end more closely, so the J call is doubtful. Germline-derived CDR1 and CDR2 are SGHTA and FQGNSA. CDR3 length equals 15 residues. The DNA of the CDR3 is TGTGCCAGCAGCTCTCTAGCGGGGAACCAAGAGACCCAGTTCTTC. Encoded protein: CASSSLAGNQETQFF.

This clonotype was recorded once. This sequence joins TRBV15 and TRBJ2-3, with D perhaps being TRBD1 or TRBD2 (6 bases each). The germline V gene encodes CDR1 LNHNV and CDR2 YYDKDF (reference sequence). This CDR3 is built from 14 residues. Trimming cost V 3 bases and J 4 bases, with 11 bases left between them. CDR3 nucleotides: TGTGCCACCAGCAGCCCTGGGGGGCCAGATACGCAGTATTTT. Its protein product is CATSSPGGPDTQYF.

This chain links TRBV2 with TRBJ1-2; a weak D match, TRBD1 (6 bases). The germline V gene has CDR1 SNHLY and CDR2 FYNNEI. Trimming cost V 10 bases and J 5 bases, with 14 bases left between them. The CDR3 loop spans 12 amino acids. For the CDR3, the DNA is TGTGCCACCAGCAACAGGGATTATGGCTACACCTTC. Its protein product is CATSNRDYGYTF.

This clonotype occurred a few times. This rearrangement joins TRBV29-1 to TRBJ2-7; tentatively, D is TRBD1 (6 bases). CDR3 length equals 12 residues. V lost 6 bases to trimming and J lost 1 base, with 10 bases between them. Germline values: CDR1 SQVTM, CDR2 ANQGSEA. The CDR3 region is CSVDGQSYEQYF. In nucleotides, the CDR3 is TGCAGCGTGGATGGACAGTCCTACGAGCAGTACTTC.

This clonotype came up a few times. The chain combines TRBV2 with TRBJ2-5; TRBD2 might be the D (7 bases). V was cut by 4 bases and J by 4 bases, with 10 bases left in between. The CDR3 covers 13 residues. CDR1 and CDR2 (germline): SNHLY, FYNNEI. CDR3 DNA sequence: TGTGCCAGCAGTGGGGGGGGCGGAGAGACCCAGTACTTC. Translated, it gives CASSGGGGETQYF.

As DNA, the CDR3 is TGTGCCAGCAGCTTAACCGGCCCAGGGGGAGAAGATACGCAGTATTTT. It yields the protein CASSLTGPGGEDTQYF. This rearrangement joins TRBV7-3 to TRBJ2-3, with TRBD1 matching over 7 bases. The germline CDR1 and CDR2 sequences are SGHTA and FQGTGA. V gave up 0 bases and J gave up 5 bases; unmatched junction bases: 8. CDR3 length: 16 amino acids.

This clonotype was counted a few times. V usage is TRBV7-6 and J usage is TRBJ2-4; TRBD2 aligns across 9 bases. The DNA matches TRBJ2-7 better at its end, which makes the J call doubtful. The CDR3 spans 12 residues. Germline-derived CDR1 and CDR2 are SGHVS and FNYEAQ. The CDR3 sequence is CASTSGAAEQYF. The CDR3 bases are TGTGCCAGCACTAGCGGGGCCGCCGAGCAGTACTTC.

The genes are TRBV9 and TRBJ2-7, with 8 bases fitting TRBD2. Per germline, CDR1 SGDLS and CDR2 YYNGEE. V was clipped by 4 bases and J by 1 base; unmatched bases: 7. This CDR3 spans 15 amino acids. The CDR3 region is CASSSGGGTSYEQYF. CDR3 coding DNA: TGTGCCAGCAGCTCAGGCGGGGGGACATCCTACGAGCAGTACTTC.

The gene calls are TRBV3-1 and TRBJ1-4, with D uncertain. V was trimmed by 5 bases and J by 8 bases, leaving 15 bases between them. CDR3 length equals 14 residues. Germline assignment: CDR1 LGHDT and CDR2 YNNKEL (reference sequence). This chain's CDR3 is CASSTTVPSEKLFF. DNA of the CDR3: TGTGCCAGCAGCACCACAGTACCAAGCGAAAAACTGTTTTTT.

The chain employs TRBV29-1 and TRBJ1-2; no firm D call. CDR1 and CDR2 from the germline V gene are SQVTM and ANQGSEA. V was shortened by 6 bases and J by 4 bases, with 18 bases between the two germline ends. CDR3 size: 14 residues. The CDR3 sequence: CSVPPDTPRYGYTF. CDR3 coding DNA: TGCAGCGTCCCCCCTGACACCCCTCGCTATGGCTACACCTTC.

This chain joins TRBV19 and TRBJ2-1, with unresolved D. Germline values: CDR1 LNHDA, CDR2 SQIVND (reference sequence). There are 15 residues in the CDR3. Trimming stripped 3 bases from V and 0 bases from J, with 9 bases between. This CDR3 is CASSIRYYSYNEQFF. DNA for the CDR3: TGTGCCAGTAGTATTCGGTATTACTCCTACAATGAGCAGTTCTTC.

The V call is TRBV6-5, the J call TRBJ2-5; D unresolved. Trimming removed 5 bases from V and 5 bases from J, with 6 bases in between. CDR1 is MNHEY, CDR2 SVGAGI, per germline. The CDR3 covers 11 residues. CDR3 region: CASSALETQYF. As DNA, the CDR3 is TGTGCCAGCAGTGCCCTCGAGACCCAGTACTTC.

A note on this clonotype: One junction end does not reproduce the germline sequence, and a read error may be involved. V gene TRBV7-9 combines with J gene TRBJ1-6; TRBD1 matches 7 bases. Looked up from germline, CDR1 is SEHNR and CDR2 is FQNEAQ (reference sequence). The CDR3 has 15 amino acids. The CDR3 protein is CACSSGTDYNSPLHF. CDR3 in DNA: TGTGCCTGCAGCTCCGGGACAGACTATAATTCACCCCTCCACTTT.

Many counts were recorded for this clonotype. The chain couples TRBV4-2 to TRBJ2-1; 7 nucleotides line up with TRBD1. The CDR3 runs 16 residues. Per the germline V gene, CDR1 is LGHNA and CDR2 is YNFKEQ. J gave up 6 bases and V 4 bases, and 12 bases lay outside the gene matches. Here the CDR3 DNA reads TGTGCCAGCAGCCCCCCAGGGGGTTTCGGCCCCAATGAGCAGTTCTTC. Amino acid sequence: CASSPPGGFGPNEQFF.

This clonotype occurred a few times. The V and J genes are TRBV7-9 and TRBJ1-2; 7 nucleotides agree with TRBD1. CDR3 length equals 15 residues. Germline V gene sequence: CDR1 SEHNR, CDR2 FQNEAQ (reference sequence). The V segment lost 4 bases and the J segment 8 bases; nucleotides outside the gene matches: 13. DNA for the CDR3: TGTGCCAGCAGCTCCCCACAACAGGGGCAGTGGGGCTACACCTTC. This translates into CASSSPQQGQWGYTF.

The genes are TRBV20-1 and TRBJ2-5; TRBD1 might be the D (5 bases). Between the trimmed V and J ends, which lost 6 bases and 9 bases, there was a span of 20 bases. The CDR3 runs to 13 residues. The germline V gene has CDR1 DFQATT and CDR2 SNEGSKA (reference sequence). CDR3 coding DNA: TGCAGTGCCGACGAAACCGACAGTCCGGCCCAGTACTTC. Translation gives CSADETDSPAQYF.

The CDR3 here is CASSVGGDRSDEQYF. The CDR3 DNA follows: TGTGCCAGCAGCGTAGGAGGGGACAGATCTGACGAGCAGTACTTC. The V gene is TRBV9, the J gene TRBJ2-7, with 7 bases identical to TRBD1. This CDR3 comprises 15 residues. CDR1 and CDR2 from the germline V gene are SGDLS and YYNGEE. Trimming at V came to 0 bases and at J to 5 bases, leaving 8 bases not matched to a gene.

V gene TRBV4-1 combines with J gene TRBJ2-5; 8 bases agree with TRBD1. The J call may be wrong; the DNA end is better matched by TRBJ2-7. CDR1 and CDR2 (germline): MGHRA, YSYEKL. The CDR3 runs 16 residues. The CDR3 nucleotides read TGCGCCAGCAGCCAGAAGGGAGACAGGGGTCACGACGAGCAGTACTTC. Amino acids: CASSQKGDRGHDEQYF.

For the CDR3, the DNA is TGTGCCAGCAGCCCGCACGAGTCTGCGTATTACGAGCAGTACTTC. This sequence encodes CASSPHESAYYEQYF. The V gene is TRBV7-6, the J gene TRBJ2-7; D is unclear. V lost 5 bases and J lost 4, with 18 bases in between. Germline V CDR1 and CDR2: SGHVS, FNYEAQ. The CDR3 contains 15 residues.